A single sample is the source of the 21 T cell receptor beta chains below, sequenced in a study of blood T cells in healthy people across ages (dated by TCRdb to about 2015). Libraries were constructed by 5' RACE. The sequencer was an Illumina HiSeq 2500. The second PCR ran for roughly 7 to 12 cycles and used a J-beta primer mix along with a sample-barcoded 5' primer. The raw public reads went through TCRdb reprocessing: fastp at Q25, MiXCR clone calling, in-frame beta chains kept. Rows with one shared CDR3 protein collapse into an entry with the most common genes and DNA. The sample records 800,000 to 950,000 distinct CDR3 sequences, 29% of which are singletons. The ten largest clones take up more than 8.5% of the sample. The sample was also reused in another study, on T cells of mothers and their children.

Sample: blood. The receptors shown here come from a woman aged 40 to 50 in good health.

In regard to this clonotype: One end of the junction varies from germline; a read error may be responsible. This chain joins TRBV12-3 or TRBV12-4 and TRBJ1-5; D remains ambiguous. The CDR3 sequence is 15 residues long. CDR3 bases: TGTGCCAGCAGGGCCAGGTTTGAGAGCAATCAGCCCCGGCATTTT. This translates into CASRARFESNQPRHF.

This clonotype was observed a handful of times. This sequence joins TRBV4-1 and TRBJ2-3, with TRBD2 matching 13 bases. Germline lookup yields CDR1 MGHRA and CDR2 YSYEKL. V dropped 6 bases and J dropped 1; count of bases not matched to a gene: 4. The CDR3 totals 16 residues. As DNA, the CDR3 is TGCGCCAGCAGACTACTAGCGGGGGGGGGCACAGATACGCAGTATTTT. Residues: CASRLLAGGGTDTQYF.

J is TRBJ2-5 and V is TRBV12-5; unclear D gene. Gene TRBJ2-7 matches the end of the DNA better, so the J call may be wrong. In germline, CDR1 is LGHNT, CDR2 FRNRAP. CDR3 length: 11 residues. The DNA for the CDR3 is TGTGCTAGTGGTGGCTCTCGCGAGCAGTACTTC. Protein: CASGGSREQYF.

The chain carries TRBV14 and TRBJ1-6; D is perhaps TRBD1 (5 bases). Germline V lookup: CDR1 SGHDN, CDR2 FVKESK. The CDR3 extends over 13 amino acids. Trimming removed 1 base from V and 11 bases from J, with 9 bases in between. CDR3 in DNA: TGTGCCAGCAGCCAAGTAGGGACGACACCCCTCCACTTT. It is translated as CASSQVGTTPLHF.

The chain joins TRBV19 to TRBJ2-4; 10 positions match TRBD1. The J call may be mistaken, given a closer DNA end match to TRBJ2-7. Germline CDR1 is LNHDA and CDR2 is SQIVND (reference sequence). The CDR3 loop spans 15 amino acids. DNA of the CDR3: TGTGCCAGTAGTAGGCCGGGACAGGGGATTTACGAGCAGTACTTC. It translates to CASSRPGQGIYEQYF.

On this clonotype itself: At one end the junction does not follow the germline gene, possibly because of a read error. The rearrangement uses TRBV27 and TRBJ1-2, with TRBD1 matching over 7 bases. Germline V gene lookup returns CDR1 MNHEY and CDR2 SMNVEV (reference sequence). There are 14 residues in the CDR3. CDR3 sequence: CVSSLDRVGYGYTF. The DNA of the CDR3 is TGTGTCAGCAGTTTAGACAGGGTGGGGTATGGCTACACCTTC.

This chain joins TRBV29-1 and TRBJ1-6, with TRBD1 as a possible D gene (6 bases). The CDR3 length is 15 residues. From germline, CDR1 is SQVTM and CDR2 ANQGSEA. The V end lost 6 bases, the J end lost 8 bases, and 20 bases lay between the germline ends. The CDR3 here is CSVSLGQGSHSPLHF. The CDR3 DNA reads TGCAGCGTGTCCTTGGGGCAGGGGAGTCATTCACCCCTCCACTTT.

The table lists this clonotype with a few counts. J is TRBJ1-4 and V is TRBV14; perhaps TRBD1 as D (6 bases). Trimming took 1 base from V and 10 from J, leaving 7 bases between them. This CDR3 is 12 amino acids long. The germline V gene encodes CDR1 SGHDN and CDR2 FVKESK. CDR3 DNA sequence: TGTGCCAGCAGCCAAGCAGGGGTAAAACTGTTTTTT. This translates into CASSQAGVKLFF.

CDR3 protein: CSASDRDLYTF. The CDR3 coding sequence is TGCAGTGCCTCGGACAGGGACCTCTACACCTTC. The chain links TRBV20-1 to TRBJ1-2; TRBD1 agrees at 8 bases. J was trimmed by 10 bases and V by 6 bases; bases with no gene match: 7. CDR1 is DFQATT, CDR2 SNEGSKA, per germline (reference sequence). The CDR3 is 11 residues long.

The chain combines TRBV29-1 with TRBJ2-4, with 10 bases identical to TRBD2. The J call may be incorrect, as the DNA end agrees better with TRBJ2-7. The CDR3 length is 13 residues. The germline CDR1 and CDR2 sequences are SQVTM and ANQGSEA. The CDR3 coding sequence is TGCAGCGTTGAAGGAGCGGGAGGGGACGAGCAGTACTTC. Translated: CSVEGAGGDEQYF.

This clonotype showed up just a few times. A much larger clone lies one base from this, so it may be a read error. This chain connects TRBV29-1 to TRBJ2-5; D may be TRBD2 (5 bases). With the DNA end fitting TRBJ2-1 better, the J assignment may be wrong. The CDR3 is 15 residues long. Germline V gene sequence: CDR1 SQVTM, CDR2 ANQGSEA. The CDR3 bases are TGCAGCGTTGAGGGTATCGGGGTCGACCAAGAGACCCAGTTCTTC. This gives the protein CSVEGIGVDQETQFF.

A few counts support this clonotype. CDR3 DNA sequence: TGTGCCAGCAGCCGTGACAGGGGGGCGAACACAGATACGCAGTATTTT. Its translation: CASSRDRGANTDTQYF. This rearrangement joins TRBV7-9 to TRBJ2-3; 9 nucleotides agree with TRBD1. The trim removed 5 bases at V and 2 bases at J, leaving 8 bases unmatched. Germline CDR1 is SEHNR and CDR2 is FQNEAQ (reference sequence). This CDR3 has 16 residues.

This clonotype has only a few counts. The V and J genes are TRBV29-1 and TRBJ2-7, with TRBD1 as a possible D gene (6 bases). The CDR3 consists of 11 residues. With 2 bases removed from V and 6 bases from J, the gap between germline ends came to 8 bases. Germline lookup yields CDR1 SQVTM and CDR2 ANQGSEA. The CDR3 coding sequence is TGCAGCGTTGAACAAGGGGGCGAGCAGTACTTC. Protein product: CSVEQGGEQYF.

This clonotype has only a few counts. CDR3 in amino acids: CASSWGPQAYEQYF. CDR3 DNA sequence: TGTGCCAGCAGTTGGGGGCCACAGGCCTACGAGCAGTACTTC. The V call is TRBV27, the J call TRBJ2-7; D perhaps matches TRBD1 (6 bases). This CDR3 is 14 amino acids long. CDR1 is MNHEY and CDR2 is SMNVEV in the germline V gene (reference sequence). The V end lost 4 bases, the J end lost 2 bases, and 12 bases lay between the germline ends.

This clonotype has more than one count but fewer than ten. The chain is built from TRBV4-1 and TRBJ2-3, with a weak D call TRBD2 (5 bases). The CDR3 is 15 amino acids. Deletions cut 1 base from V and 2 bases from J, with 10 bases between. From germline, CDR1 is MGHRA and CDR2 YSYEKL. The CDR3 nucleotides read TGCGCCAGCAGCCAAGGGCCTAGCCCCACAGATACGCAGTATTTT. Amino acids: CASSQGPSPTDTQYF.

This clonotype was seen more than once but under ten times. The V call is TRBV7-9, the J call TRBJ2-7, with no clear D. Germline CDR1 SEHNR, CDR2 FQNEAQ (reference sequence). Trimming took off 5 bases at V and 2 bases at J, with 13 bases between the two ends. The CDR3 has 14 residues. The CDR3 loop is CASSDKDRTYEQYF. As DNA, the CDR3 is TGTGCCAGCAGCGATAAGGACCGGACCTACGAGCAGTACTTC.

This clonotype was detected many times. The rearrangement joins TRBV7-6 to TRBJ2-5; possible D gene TRBD2, 6 bases. The J call may be in error: the DNA end matches TRBJ2-7 better. CDR1 is SGHVS, CDR2 FNYEAQ, per germline. This CDR3 region has 11 residues. The CDR3 spells CASSGGVEQYF. The CDR3 DNA sequence: TGTGCCAGCAGCGGAGGGGTCGAGCAGTACTTC.

This clonotype was seen only a few times. The chain recombines TRBV28 with TRBJ2-5; weak D call: TRBD1 (5 bases). The CDR3 spans 16 residues. Trimming cost V 4 bases and J 5 bases, with 20 bases left between them. The germline gives CDR1 MDHEN, CDR2 SYDVKM. The CDR3 bases are TGTGCCAGCAGTTCGATTTTGGCAGGGAAAGTGGAGACCCAGTACTTC. Amino acids: CASSSILAGKVETQYF.

J is TRBJ1-5 and V is TRBV27; D perhaps matches TRBD1 (6 bases). V lost 1 base and J lost 0, with 16 bases in between. The CDR3 extends over 18 amino acids. Germline CDR1 reads MNHEY; CDR2 reads SMNVEV (reference sequence). The CDR3 region is CASSLYYGGGFSNQPQHF. The CDR3 nucleotides are TGTGCCAGCAGTTTATATTACGGGGGCGGGTTTAGCAATCAGCCCCAGCATTTT.

This clonotype was detected many times. The rearrangement joins TRBV5-1 to TRBJ1-1; TRBD1 matches 10 bases. This CDR3 spans 14 amino acids. Trimming at V came to 1 base and at J to 7 bases, leaving 4 bases not matched to a gene. Germline V CDR1 and CDR2: SGHRS, YFSETQ. CDR3 DNA: TGCGCCAGCAGCTTGACGGACAGGGGGAGTGAAGCTTTCTTT. This gives the protein CASSLTDRGSEAFF.

This clonotype has only one observation. This chain uses TRBV24-1 with TRBJ2-5; perhaps TRBD1 as D (6 bases). V was cut by 1 base and J by 2 bases, with 16 bases left in between. The CDR3 sequence is 17 residues long. CDR1 is KGHDR, CDR2 SFDVKD, per germline. CDR3 amino acids: CATSDLKDSHLQETQYF. The DNA of the CDR3 is TGTGCCACCAGTGATTTAAAGGACAGCCACCTTCAAGAGACCCAGTACTTC.